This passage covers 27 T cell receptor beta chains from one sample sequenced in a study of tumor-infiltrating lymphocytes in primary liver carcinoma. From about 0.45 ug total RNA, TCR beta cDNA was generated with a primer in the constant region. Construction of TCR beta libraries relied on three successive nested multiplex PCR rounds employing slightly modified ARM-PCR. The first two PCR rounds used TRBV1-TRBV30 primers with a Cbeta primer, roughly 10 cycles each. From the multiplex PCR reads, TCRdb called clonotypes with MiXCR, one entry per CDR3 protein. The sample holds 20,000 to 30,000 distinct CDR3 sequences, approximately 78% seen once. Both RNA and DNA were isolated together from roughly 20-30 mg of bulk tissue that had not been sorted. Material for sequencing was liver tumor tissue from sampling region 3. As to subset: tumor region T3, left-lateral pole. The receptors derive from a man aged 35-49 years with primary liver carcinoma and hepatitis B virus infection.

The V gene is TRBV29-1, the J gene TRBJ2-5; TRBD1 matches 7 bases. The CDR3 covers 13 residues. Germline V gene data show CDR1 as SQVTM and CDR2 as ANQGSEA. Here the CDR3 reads CIVEDRPKATQYF. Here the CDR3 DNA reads TGCATCGTCGAGGACAGGCCAAAAGCGACCCAGTACTTC.

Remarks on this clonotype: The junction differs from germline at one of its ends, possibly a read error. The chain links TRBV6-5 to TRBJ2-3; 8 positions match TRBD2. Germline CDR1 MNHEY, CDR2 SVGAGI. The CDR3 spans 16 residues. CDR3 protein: CATSPSGAGGGDTQYF. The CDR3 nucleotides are TGTGCCACCAGTCCATCTGGGGCGGGAGGAGGAGATACGCAGTATTTT.

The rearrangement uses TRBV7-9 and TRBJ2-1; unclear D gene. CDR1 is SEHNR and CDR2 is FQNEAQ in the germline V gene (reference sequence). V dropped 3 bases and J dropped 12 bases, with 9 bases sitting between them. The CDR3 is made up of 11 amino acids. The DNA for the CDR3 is TGTGCCAGCAGCTTTCTTGGTGGGCAGTTCTTC. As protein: CASSFLGGQFF.

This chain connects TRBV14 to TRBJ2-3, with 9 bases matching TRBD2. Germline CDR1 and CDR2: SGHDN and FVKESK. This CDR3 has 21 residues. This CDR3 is CSNSQVTRGTSRTLFSDTQYF. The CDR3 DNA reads TGTTCCAACAGCCAAGTTACTCGGGGGACTAGCCGTACCTTGTTCTCAGATACGCAGTATTTT.

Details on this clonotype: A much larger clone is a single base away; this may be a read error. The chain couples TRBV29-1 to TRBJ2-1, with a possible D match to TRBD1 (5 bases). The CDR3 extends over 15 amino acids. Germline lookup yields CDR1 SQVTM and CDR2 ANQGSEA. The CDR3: CSVGPPSSSYNERFF. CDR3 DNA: TGCAGCGTGGGGCCTCCTTCCAGCTCCTACAATGAGCGGTTCTTC.

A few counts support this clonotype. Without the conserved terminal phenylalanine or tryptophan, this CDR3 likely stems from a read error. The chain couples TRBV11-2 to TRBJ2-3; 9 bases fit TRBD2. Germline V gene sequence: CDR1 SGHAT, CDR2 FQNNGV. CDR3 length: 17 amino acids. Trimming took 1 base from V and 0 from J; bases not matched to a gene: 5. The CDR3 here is CASSLGITSGSTDTQYL. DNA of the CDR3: TGTGCCAGCAGCTTAGGTATAACTAGCGGGAGCACAGATACGCAGTATTTG.

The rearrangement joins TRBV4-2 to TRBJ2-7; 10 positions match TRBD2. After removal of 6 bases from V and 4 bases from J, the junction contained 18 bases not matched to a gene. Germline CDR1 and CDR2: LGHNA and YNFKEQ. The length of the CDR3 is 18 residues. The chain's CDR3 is CASSEKPGPAGGPYEQYF. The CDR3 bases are TGTGCCAGCAGTGAAAAACCGGGACCAGCGGGAGGGCCATACGAGCAGTACTTC.

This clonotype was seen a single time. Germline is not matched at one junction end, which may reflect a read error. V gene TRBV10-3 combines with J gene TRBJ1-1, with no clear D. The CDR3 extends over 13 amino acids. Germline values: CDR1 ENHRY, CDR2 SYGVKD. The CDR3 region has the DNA TGTGCCATCAGTGGCACAGTGGATACTGAAGCTTTATTT. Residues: CAISGTVDTEALF.

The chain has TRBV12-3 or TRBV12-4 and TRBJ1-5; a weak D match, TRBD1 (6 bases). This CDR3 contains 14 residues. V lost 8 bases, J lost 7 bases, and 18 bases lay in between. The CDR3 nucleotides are TGTGCCAGCGGTAATACAGGGAAGGTGCAGCCCCAGCATTTT. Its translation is CASGNTGKVQPQHF.

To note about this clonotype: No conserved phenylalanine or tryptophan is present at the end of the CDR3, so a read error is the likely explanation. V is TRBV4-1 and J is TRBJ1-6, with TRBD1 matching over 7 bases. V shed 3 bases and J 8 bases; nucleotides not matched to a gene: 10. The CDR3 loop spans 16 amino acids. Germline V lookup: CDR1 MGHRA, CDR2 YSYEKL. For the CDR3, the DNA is TGCGCCAGCAGCCACAACCTAGAGGGGGCGGATTCACCCCTCCACTCT. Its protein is CASSHNLEGADSPLHS.

Here the CDR3 DNA reads TGTGTTAGCAGTGATGAGAGAGGGGTGGCAGATACGCAGTATTTT. Protein sequence: CVSSDERGVADTQYF. The chain couples TRBV6-1 to TRBJ2-3; either TRBD1 or TRBD2 may fit D (5 bases each). Germline V gene sequence: CDR1 MNHNS, CDR2 SASEGT. The CDR3 covers 15 residues.

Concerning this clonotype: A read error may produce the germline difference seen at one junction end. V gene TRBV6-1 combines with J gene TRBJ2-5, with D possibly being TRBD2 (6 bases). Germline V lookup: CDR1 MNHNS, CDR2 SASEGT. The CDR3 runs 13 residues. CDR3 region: CASSREPEEIQYF. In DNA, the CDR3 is TGTGCAAGCAGTCGGGAGCCGGAGGAGATCCAGTACTTC.

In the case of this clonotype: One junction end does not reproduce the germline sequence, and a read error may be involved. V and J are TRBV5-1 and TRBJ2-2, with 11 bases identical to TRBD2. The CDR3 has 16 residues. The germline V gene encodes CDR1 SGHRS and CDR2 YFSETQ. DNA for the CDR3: TGCGCCAGCAGCCCGGGACTAGCGGTAGTAGGCGGGGAGCTGTTGTTT. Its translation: CASSPGLAVVGGELLF.

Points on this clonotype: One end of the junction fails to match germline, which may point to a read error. The CDR3, as DNA: TGTGCCATTAGTGGGGGCCTTGGGACAGATACGCAGTATTTT. This gives the protein CAISGGLGTDTQYF. The chain links TRBV10-3 to TRBJ2-3; D possibly corresponds to TRBD1 (6 bases). The CDR3 contains 14 residues. Germline assignment: CDR1 ENHRY and CDR2 SYGVKD.

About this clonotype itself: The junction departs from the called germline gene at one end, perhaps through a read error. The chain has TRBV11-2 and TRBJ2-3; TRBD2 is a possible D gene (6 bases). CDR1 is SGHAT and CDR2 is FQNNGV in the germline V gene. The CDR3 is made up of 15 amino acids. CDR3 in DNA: TGTGCCAGCAGCCAAGGGTATAGATCGGGAGAAACGCAGTATTTC. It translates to CASSQGYRSGETQYF.

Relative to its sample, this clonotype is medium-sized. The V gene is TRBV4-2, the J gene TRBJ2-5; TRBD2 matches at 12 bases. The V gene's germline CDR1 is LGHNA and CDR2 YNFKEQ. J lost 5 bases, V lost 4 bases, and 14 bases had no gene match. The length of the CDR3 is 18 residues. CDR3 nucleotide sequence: TGTGCCAGCAGCCCACTGGGGCTAGCGGGAGGGCCTCACGAGACCCAGTACTTC. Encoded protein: CASSPLGLAGGPHETQYF.

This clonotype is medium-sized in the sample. The CDR3 spells CASSLDRGTEAFF. The CDR3 DNA reads as TGTGCCAGCAGCTTAGACAGGGGCACTGAAGCTTTCTTT. This chain joins TRBV5-5 and TRBJ1-1, with 8 bases matching TRBD1. Germline CDR1 reads SGHKS; CDR2 reads YYEKEE (reference sequence). The CDR3 covers 13 residues. After removal of 2 bases from V and 4 bases from J, the junction contained 1 base not matched to a gene.

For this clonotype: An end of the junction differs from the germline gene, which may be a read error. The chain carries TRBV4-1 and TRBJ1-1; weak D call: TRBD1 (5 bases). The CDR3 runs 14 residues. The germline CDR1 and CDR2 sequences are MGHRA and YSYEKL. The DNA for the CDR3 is TGCGCCAGTAGCCTAGACCGCGGGGGATTAGAAGCTTTCTTT. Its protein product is CASSLDRGGLEAFF.

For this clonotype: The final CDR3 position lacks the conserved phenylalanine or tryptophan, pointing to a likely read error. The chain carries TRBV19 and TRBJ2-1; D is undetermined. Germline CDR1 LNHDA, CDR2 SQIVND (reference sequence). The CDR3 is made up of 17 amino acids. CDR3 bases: TGTGCAAGTAGTCCCCCTCGCCCGTTGGGTGGCTACAATGAGCAGTTCTAT. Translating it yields CASSPPRPLGGYNEQFY.

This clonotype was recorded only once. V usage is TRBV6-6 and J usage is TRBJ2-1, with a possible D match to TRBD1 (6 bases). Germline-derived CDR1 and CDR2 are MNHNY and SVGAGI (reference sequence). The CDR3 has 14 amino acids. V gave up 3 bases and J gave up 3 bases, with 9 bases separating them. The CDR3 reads CASSYKGVYNEQFF. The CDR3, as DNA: TGTGCCAGCAGTTATAAGGGGGTCTACAATGAGCAGTTCTTC.

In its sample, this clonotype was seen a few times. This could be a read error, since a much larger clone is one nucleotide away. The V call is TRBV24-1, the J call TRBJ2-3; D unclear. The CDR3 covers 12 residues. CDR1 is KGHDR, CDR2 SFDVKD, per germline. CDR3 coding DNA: TGTGCCACCAGTGATCCAATGGATACGCAGTCTTTT. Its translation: CATSDPMDTQSF.

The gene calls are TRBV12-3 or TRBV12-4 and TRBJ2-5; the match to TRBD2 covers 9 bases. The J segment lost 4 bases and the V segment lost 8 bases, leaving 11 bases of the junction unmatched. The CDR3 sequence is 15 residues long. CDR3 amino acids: CASWAGELAGETQYF. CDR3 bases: TGTGCCAGCTGGGCGGGTGAACTAGCGGGAGAGACCCAGTACTTC.

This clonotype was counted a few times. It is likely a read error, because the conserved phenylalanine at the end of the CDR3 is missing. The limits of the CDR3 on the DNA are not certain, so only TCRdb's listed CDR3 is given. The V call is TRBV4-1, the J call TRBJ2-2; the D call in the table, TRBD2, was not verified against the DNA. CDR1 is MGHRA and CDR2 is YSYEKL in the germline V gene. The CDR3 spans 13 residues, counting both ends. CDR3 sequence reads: CASSQVAPGELFL.

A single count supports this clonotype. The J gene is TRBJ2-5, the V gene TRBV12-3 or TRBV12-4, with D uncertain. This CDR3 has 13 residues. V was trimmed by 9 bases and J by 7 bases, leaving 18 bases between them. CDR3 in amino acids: CASCLTVGGTQYF. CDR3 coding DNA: TGTGCCAGTTGTTTAACGGTTGGTGGGACCCAGTACTTC.

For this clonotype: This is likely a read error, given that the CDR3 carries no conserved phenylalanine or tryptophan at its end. In DNA form, the CDR3 reads TGTGCCAGCAGTTACATGGCGAGAAGCGGGAGCTCCTACAATGAGCAGTTCTCC. This encodes CASSYMARSGSSYNEQFS. The V gene is TRBV6-2 or TRBV6-3, the J gene TRBJ2-1, with TRBD2 identical over 8 bases. The CDR3 has 18 residues. Unmatched junction bases numbered 9, after V lost 2 bases and J lost 0 bases. Germline CDR1 is MNHEY and CDR2 is SVGEGT.

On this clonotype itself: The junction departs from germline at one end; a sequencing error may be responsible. The CDR3: CARSVQEITTEAFF. The CDR3 bases are TGTGCCCGGAGTGTACAGGAGATAACCACTGAAGCTTTCTTT. V and J are TRBV30 and TRBJ1-1, with D possibly matching TRBD1 (5 bases). The germline V gene encodes CDR1 GTSNPN and CDR2 SVGIG (reference sequence). The CDR3 is 14 amino acids. Full variable domain (remainder filled in from reference TRBV30 and TRBJ1-1): SQTIHQWPATLVQPVGSPLSLECTVEGTSNPNLYWYRQAAGRGLQLLFYSVGIGQISSEVPQNLSASRPQDRQFILSSKKLLLSDSGFYLCARSVQEITTEAFFGQGTRLTVV.

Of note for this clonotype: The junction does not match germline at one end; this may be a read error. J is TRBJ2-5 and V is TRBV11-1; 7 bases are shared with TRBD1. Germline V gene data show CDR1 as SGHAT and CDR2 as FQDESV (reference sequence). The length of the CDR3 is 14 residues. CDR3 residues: CASSGQVGVETQYF. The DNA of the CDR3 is TGTGCCAGCAGTGGACAGGTGGGAGTGGAGACCCAGTATTTC.